The T cell receptor (beta chain) described here comes from a study of T-cell memory formation after mild COVID-19. In the study overall: Across donors, TCR clusters were largely donor specific.

TCR alpha and TCR beta cDNA libraries carrying sample barcodes and UMIs came from 5'RACE with constant-segment primers. MiXCR, run by TCRdb on the 5' RACE reads, gives a single entry per CDR3 protein. The sample has about 430,000 distinct CDR3 sequences, roughly 26% seen once. Of note for this clonotype: No antigen is known for it.

The CDR3 consists of 15 residues. V was pared by 5 bases and J by 8 bases, with 10 bases of the junction left unmatched. The germline CDR1 and CDR2 sequences are LNHDA and SQIVND (reference sequence). Study results and caveats: Shrinking CD4+ clones resided mostly in CM and EM, and CD8+ ones in EMRA. Cross-reactive memory seemingly joined, as some responding clones were found in pre-infection memory.

The origin of this receptor is an adult woman who had mild COVID-19 (a few samples of this study predate the infection). Cell type and time point are not known. The rearrangement joins TRBV19 to TRBJ2-1; 9 nucleotides match TRBD1. The sequenced material came from PBMCs or a T cell subset sorted from them (not recorded which). The CDR3 sequence is CASSLPGQGFDEQFF. CDR3 bases: TGTGCCAGTAGTCTCCCCGGACAGGGGTTCGATGAGCAGTTCTTC.